Following are 27 T cell receptor beta chains from one sample sequenced in a study of identical twins. TCRdb re-called the 5' RACE reads through MiXCR, storing one row per CDR3 protein. This sample yields some 660,000 distinct CDR3 sequences, of which 8% to 9% are seen a single time; 0.85% to 1% belongs to the top ten. The same data also went into a second study, on yellow fever vaccine responses in identical twins.

Specimen: PBMCs. Source of these receptors: a woman between 18 and 29 years old in good health.

Only a few counts were recorded for this clonotype. The CDR3 coding sequence is TGTGCCAGCAGCTTGATTACTAGCGGGACCTACGAGCAGTACTTC. It translates to CASSLITSGTYEQYF. This rearrangement joins TRBV5-4 to TRBJ2-7; 10 bases match TRBD2. This CDR3 is built from 15 residues. V shed 1 base and J 2 bases; nucleotides not matched to a gene: 3. Germline-derived CDR1 and CDR2 are SGHNT and YYREEE (reference sequence).

The V and J genes are TRBV7-6 and TRBJ2-7, with 7 nucleotides matching TRBD1. The CDR3 loop spans 15 amino acids. Trimming cost V 5 bases and J 4 bases; bases outside gene matches: 11. CDR1 and CDR2 (germline): SGHVS, FNYEAQ. The CDR3 sequence: CASSPRTGSGYEQYF. CDR3 bases: TGTGCCAGCAGCCCACGGACAGGCTCGGGTTACGAGCAGTACTTC.

The V call is TRBV6-5, the J call TRBJ2-3, with D perhaps given as TRBD1 or TRBD2 (5 bases each). Trimming left V 0 bases short and J 2 bases short, with 15 bases between. The germline V gene has CDR1 MNHEY and CDR2 SVGAGI. CDR3 length equals 17 residues. The CDR3 protein is CASSYSTAEGHTDTQYF. The CDR3 nucleotides read TGTGCCAGCAGTTACTCGACAGCCGAGGGCCACACAGATACGCAGTATTTT.

This clonotype turned up a few times. The V and J genes are TRBV5-5 and TRBJ2-7, with TRBD1 matching 9 bases. V dropped 0 bases and J dropped 6; count of bases not matched to a gene: 10. This CDR3 spans 16 amino acids. Per the germline V gene, CDR1 is SGHKS and CDR2 is YYEKEE (reference sequence). Here the CDR3 reads CASSLASNRGHGEQYF. The CDR3 nucleotides read TGTGCCAGCAGCTTGGCCTCCAACAGGGGGCACGGCGAGCAGTACTTC. Based on the CDR3 plus reference TRBV5-5 and TRBJ2-7, the full variable domain is DAGVTQSPTHLIKTRGQQVTLRCSPISGHKSVSWYQQVLGQGPQFIFQYYEKEERGRGNFPDRFSARQFPNYSSELNVNALLLGDSALYLCASSLASNRGHGEQYFGPGTRLTVT.

In this sample, this clonotype turned up a few times. CDR3 amino acids: CSARGQTSGGWYDTDTQYF. The CDR3 DNA is TGCAGTGCTAGAGGACAGACTAGCGGGGGATGGTACGACACAGATACGCAGTATTTT. The chain has TRBV20-1 and TRBJ2-3; 12 nucleotides agree with TRBD2. V trimming: 1 base; J trimming: 2 bases; junction bases outside the gene matches: 13. CDR1 DFQATT and CDR2 SNEGSKA come from the germline V gene (reference sequence). The CDR3 sequence is 19 residues long.

The chain is built from TRBV5-1 and TRBJ2-5; D might be TRBD1 (6 bases). Germline CDR1 is SGHRS and CDR2 is YFSETQ. CDR3 length: 14 amino acids. Trimming cost V 4 bases and J 2 bases, with 12 bases left between them. The CDR3 loop reads CASSGTDSQETQYF. CDR3 nucleotides: TGCGCCAGCAGCGGAACGGACAGTCAAGAGACCCAGTACTTC.

V and J are TRBV12-3 or TRBV12-4 and TRBJ2-1; 9 bases align to TRBD2. This CDR3 spans 13 amino acids. Trimming removed 5 bases from V and 8 bases from J; junction bases left unmatched: 4. CDR3 loop: CASSDSGGDEQFF. The DNA for the CDR3 is TGTGCCAGCAGTGATAGCGGGGGCGATGAGCAGTTCTTC.

The table lists this clonotype with many counts. The gene calls are TRBV29-1 and TRBJ2-5; no clear D gene. V was shortened by 4 bases and J by 1 base, with 16 bases between the two germline ends. CDR1 is SQVTM and CDR2 is ANQGSEA in the germline V gene. The CDR3 covers 15 residues. The CDR3 DNA follows: TGCAGCGTTGGGGTGGGTAATGCCATCCAAGAGACCCAGTACTTC. It codes for CSVGVGNAIQETQYF.

This clonotype was counted between two and nine times. The chain links TRBV7-3 to TRBJ2-7; D assignment may be TRBD1 or TRBD2 (5 bases each). This CDR3 is built from 14 residues. Germline CDR1 SGHTA, CDR2 FQGTGA. Trimming stripped 5 bases from V and 4 bases from J, with 15 bases between. CDR3 coding DNA: TGTGCCAGCAGCCCTGCGCAGGGCGGGTACGAGCAGTACTTC. Amino acids: CASSPAQGGYEQYF.

This clonotype appeared many times. The CDR3 sequence: CASSQNAGRQNYEQYF. The CDR3 DNA is TGTGCCAGCAGCCAAAACGCGGGGCGTCAGAACTACGAGCAGTACTTC. The genes are TRBV3-1 and TRBJ2-7; TRBD2 is a possible D gene (6 bases). The CDR3 is 16 amino acids. Trimming removed 2 bases from V and 3 bases from J, with 17 bases in between. CDR1 and CDR2 (germline): LGHDT, YNNKEL (reference sequence).

This clonotype was seen a few times. The chain couples TRBV21-1 to TRBJ2-5; the D call TRBD1 from the table was never checked on the DNA. TRBV21-1 is annotated as a pseudogene. There are 15 residues in the CDR3. CDR3 DNA sequence: TGTGCCAGCAGCAAAGGGGACAATCAGGGGGAGACCCAGTACTTC. Protein product: CASSKGDNQGETQYF.

CDR3 residues: CSAFKGLSDYGQFF. The CDR3 DNA reads as TGCAGTGCGTTCAAAGGGTTAAGCGACTACGGGCAGTTCTTC. The V call is TRBV20-1, the J call TRBJ2-1; tentative D call: TRBD2 (5 bases). The CDR3 sequence is 14 residues long. V was trimmed by 6 bases and J by 12 bases, leaving 24 bases between them. Germline loops: CDR1 DFQATT, CDR2 SNEGSKA (reference sequence).

The rearrangement uses TRBV2 and TRBJ2-2, with D uncertain. With 1 base removed from V and 3 bases from J, the gap between germline ends came to 3 bases. Germline CDR1 and CDR2: SNHLY and FYNNEI. The CDR3 has 13 amino acids. The CDR3 nucleotides are TGTGCCAGCAGTGAAGGGTACACCGGGGAGCTGTTTTTT. Amino acids: CASSEGYTGELFF.

This clonotype appeared many times. V gene TRBV6-1 combines with J gene TRBJ2-3, with D uncertain. Trimming shortened V by 5 bases and J by 6 bases, and 12 bases separated the two germline ends. The CDR3 covers 13 residues. Germline-derived CDR1 and CDR2 are MNHNS and SASEGT. DNA of the CDR3: TGTGCCAGCAGTTATGCGCTCGGGGATACGCAGTATTTT. Translating gives CASSYALGDTQYF.

This clonotype was seen at least ten times. The gene calls are TRBV6-2 or TRBV6-3 and TRBJ2-3; D remains ambiguous. This CDR3 is 11 amino acids long. V lost 1 base and J 6 bases, leaving 2 bases between the germline ends. Germline assignment: CDR1 MNHEY and CDR2 SVGEGT. The CDR3 protein is CASSYWDTQYF. The DNA of the CDR3 is TGTGCCAGCAGTTACTGGGATACGCAGTATTTT.

This clonotype was detected only a few times. The chain couples TRBV6-6 to TRBJ1-1, with D possibly TRBD1 on 6 matching bases. Trimming stripped 5 bases from V and 7 bases from J, with 11 bases between. CDR1 is MNHNY, CDR2 SVGAGI, per germline (reference sequence). The CDR3 length is 12 residues. For the CDR3, the DNA is TGTGCCAGCAGTACCACAGGGAGTGAAGCTTTCTTT. Protein product: CASSTTGSEAFF.

This clonotype showed up just a few times. This chain joins TRBV7-9 and TRBJ2-7; 9 bases are shared with TRBD1. J was trimmed by 5 bases and V by 5 bases; bases with no gene match: 10. The CDR3 is 15 amino acids. Germline V gene sequence: CDR1 SEHNR, CDR2 FQNEAQ (reference sequence). The CDR3 region is CASSPRDRALDEQYF. CDR3 nucleotide sequence: TGTGCCAGCAGCCCCCGGGACAGGGCCCTGGACGAGCAGTACTTC.

The chain carries TRBV14 and TRBJ2-7; TRBD2 aligns across 7 bases. The CDR3 loop spans 13 amino acids. CDR1 and CDR2 (germline): SGHDN, FVKESK. With 5 bases clipped from V and 7 bases from J, the junction kept 8 bases outside the gene matches. The DNA for the CDR3 is TGTGCCAGCAGCTCCCGACTAGCCCTTGAGCAGTACTTC. This codes for CASSSRLALEQYF.

The CDR3 region is CASRAGTASLKRSYEQYF. The CDR3 DNA is TGTGCCAGCAGAGCCGGGACAGCGTCGTTGAAACGCTCCTACGAGCAGTACTTC. The V and J genes are TRBV6-2 or TRBV6-3 and TRBJ2-7, with 7 nucleotides matching TRBD1. Germline-derived CDR1 and CDR2 are MNHEY and SVGEGT. J lost 0 bases, V lost 6 bases, and 17 bases had no gene match. The CDR3 contains 18 residues.

The sample holds many counts of this clonotype. CDR3 protein: CASSDSINEQFF. CDR3 nucleotide sequence: TGTGCCAGCAGTGATAGTATAAATGAGCAGTTCTTC. The chain links TRBV2 to TRBJ2-1; D unresolved. The V end lost 3 bases, the J end lost 7 bases, and 7 bases lay between the germline ends. The CDR3 length is 12 residues. Germline CDR1 and CDR2: SNHLY and FYNNEI.

The chain is built from TRBV6-2 or TRBV6-3 and TRBJ2-7; 10 bases line up with TRBD2. CDR1 and CDR2 from the germline V gene are MNHEY and SVGEGT. This CDR3 is built from 18 residues. The trim removed 4 bases at V and 1 base at J, leaving 13 bases unmatched. The CDR3 here is CASSFPSWTSGPSYEQYF. The DNA for the CDR3 is TGTGCCAGCAGTTTCCCTTCATGGACTAGCGGACCGTCCTACGAGCAGTACTTC.

This clonotype was counted a few times. The rearrangement uses TRBV7-2 and TRBJ2-3; perhaps TRBD1 as D (6 bases). The germline gives CDR1 SGHTA, CDR2 FQGNSA. The CDR3 spans 15 residues. The germline V and J ends were trimmed by 1 base and 5 bases, with 13 bases remaining between them. The CDR3 reads CASSLGRQDGDTQYF. The CDR3, as DNA: TGTGCCAGCAGCTTAGGGCGACAGGACGGAGATACGCAGTATTTT.

This clonotype was seen a handful of times. The rearrangement links TRBV19 to TRBJ2-1; 9 positions match TRBD2. Germline CDR1 reads LNHDA; CDR2 reads SQIVND (reference sequence). V shed 5 bases, J shed 6 bases, and the junction held 5 bases outside the gene matches. The CDR3 is 14 residues long. The CDR3 here is CASSRLAGFNEQFF. The CDR3 region has the DNA TGTGCCAGTAGTCGCCTAGCGGGATTCAATGAGCAGTTCTTC.

This clonotype has a handful of counts. This chain connects TRBV6-2 or TRBV6-3 to TRBJ2-1; weak D call: TRBD2 (5 bases). The V and J ends lost 6 bases and 3 bases respectively, with 9 bases between them. CDR3 length equals 13 residues. Germline CDR1 and CDR2: MNHEY and SVGEGT. The DNA for the CDR3 is TGTGCCAGCAGGGAGGACGACTACAATGAGCAGTTCTTC. This sequence encodes CASREDDYNEQFF.

The chain carries TRBV12-3 or TRBV12-4 and TRBJ1-1, with TRBD1 as a possible D gene (5 bases). The length of the CDR3 is 15 residues. With 5 bases removed from V and 4 bases from J, the gap between germline ends came to 17 bases. CDR3 DNA sequence: TGTGCCAGCAGTGCCCCCGGGACCCTTGGCACTGAAGCTTTCTTT. Its translation: CASSAPGTLGTEAFF.

CDR3 sequence (DNA): TGTGCCAGCAGTGCTTGGGATACGCAGTATTTT. Its protein product is CASSAWDTQYF. The rearrangement joins TRBV27 to TRBJ2-3; D ambiguous. The CDR3 loop spans 11 amino acids. Germline-derived CDR1 and CDR2 are MNHEY and SMNVEV (reference sequence). Trimming pared 5 bases from V and 6 bases from J, leaving 6 bases between.

In its sample, this clonotype was seen a few times. In DNA form, the CDR3 reads TGTGCCAGCAGTTTAGTGGGCAGGGGGCAAAAGGGCTACACCTTC. This encodes CASSLVGRGQKGYTF. The V gene is TRBV28, the J gene TRBJ1-2, with 8 positions matching TRBD1. The J segment lost 8 bases and the V segment lost 2 bases, leaving 10 bases of the junction unmatched. The germline V gene encodes CDR1 MDHEN and CDR2 SYDVKM. CDR3 length: 15 amino acids.